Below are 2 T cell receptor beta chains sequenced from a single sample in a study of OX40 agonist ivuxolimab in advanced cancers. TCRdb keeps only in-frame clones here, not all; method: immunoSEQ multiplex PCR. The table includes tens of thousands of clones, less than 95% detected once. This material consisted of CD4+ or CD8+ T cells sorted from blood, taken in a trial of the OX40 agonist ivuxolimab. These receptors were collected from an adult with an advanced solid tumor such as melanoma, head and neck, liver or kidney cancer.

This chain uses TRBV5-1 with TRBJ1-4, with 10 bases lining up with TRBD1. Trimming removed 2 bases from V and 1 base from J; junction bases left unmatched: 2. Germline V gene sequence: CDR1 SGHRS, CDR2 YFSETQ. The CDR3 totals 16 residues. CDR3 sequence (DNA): TGCGCCAGCAGCTTCGGACAGGGGGTAACTAATGAAAAACTGTTTTTT. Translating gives CASSFGQGVTNEKLFF.

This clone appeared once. The CDR3 DNA reads as TGTGCCAGCAGCTTGGTAGGCGAAAACTACGAGCAGTACTTC. This gives the protein CASSLVGENYEQYF. The chain has TRBV5-4 and TRBJ2-7; D call uncertain. CDR1 SGHNT and CDR2 YYREEE come from the germline V gene (reference sequence). Deletions cut 0 bases from V and 3 bases from J, with 10 bases between. The CDR3 is 14 residues long.